This T cell receptor (beta chain) comes out of a study of PD-L1 blockade in urothelial cancer. Across the whole study: Prior chemotherapy regimens per patient numbered 0 to 3.

TCRdb's table, derived via immunoSEQ multiplex PCR, lists solely in-frame clones and lacks some. The data hold about 45,000 clones, with around 88% observed a single time. This CDR3 is built from 17 residues. V trimming: 3 bases; J trimming: 4 bases; junction bases outside the gene matches: 10. Germline assignment: CDR1 MNHEY and CDR2 SMNVEV (reference sequence). Here the sequenced sample was PBMCs, taken around atezolizumab (anti-PD-L1) treatment. This receptor was identified in a man aged 80 or over with urothelial cancer. V and J are TRBV27 and TRBJ2-3; TRBD2 agrees at 10 bases. CDR3 sequence: CASSFSLLAGVADTQYF. DNA for the CDR3: TGTGCCAGCAGTTTTTCCCTCCTAGCGGGAGTGGCAGATACGCAGTATTTT.